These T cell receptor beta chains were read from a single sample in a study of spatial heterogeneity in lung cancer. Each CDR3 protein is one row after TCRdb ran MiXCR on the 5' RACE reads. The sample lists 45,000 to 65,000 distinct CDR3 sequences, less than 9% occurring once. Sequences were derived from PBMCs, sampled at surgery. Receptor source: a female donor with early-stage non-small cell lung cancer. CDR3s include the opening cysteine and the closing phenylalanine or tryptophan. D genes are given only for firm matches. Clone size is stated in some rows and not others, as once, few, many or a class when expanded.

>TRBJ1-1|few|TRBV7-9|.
CASSFILEDTEAFF
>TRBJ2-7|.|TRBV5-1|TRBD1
CASSKRTGEDEQYF
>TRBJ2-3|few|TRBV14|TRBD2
CASSQDSGRTDTQYF
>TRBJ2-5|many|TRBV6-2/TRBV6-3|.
CASSDAGGTQYF
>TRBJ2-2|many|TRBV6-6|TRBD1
CASSLQGTRGELFF
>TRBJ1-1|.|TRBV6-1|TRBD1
CASLTGGINTEAFF
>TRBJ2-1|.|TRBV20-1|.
CSASGQSLEDEQFF
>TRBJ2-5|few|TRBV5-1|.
CASSFSWGSREKETQYF
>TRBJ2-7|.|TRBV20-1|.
CSAPSGYFYEQYF
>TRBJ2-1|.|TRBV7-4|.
CASSVDRDFNEQFF
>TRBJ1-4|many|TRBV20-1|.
CSARPIQGGGEKLFF
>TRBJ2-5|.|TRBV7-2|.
CASSLPVGTETQYF
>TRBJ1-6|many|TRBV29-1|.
CSVVRDNSPLHF
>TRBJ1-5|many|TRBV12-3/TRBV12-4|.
CASSFYWGRNQPQHF
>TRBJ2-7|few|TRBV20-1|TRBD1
CSATDRGEEQYF
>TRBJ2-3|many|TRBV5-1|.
CASSLGLKTDTQYF
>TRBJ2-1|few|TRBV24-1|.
CATQKGVTEGYNEQFF
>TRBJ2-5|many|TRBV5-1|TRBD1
CASSLGTGQRETQYF
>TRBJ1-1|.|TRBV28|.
CASSLTLITEAFF
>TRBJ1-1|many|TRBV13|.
CASRGDTTTEAFF
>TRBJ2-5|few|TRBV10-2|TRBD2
CASSETTSLYQETQYF
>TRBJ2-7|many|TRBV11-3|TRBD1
CASSGESKDRGKYEQYF
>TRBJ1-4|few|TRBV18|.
CASSPVAGAIEKLFF
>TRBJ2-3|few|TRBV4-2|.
CASSARMEDTQYF
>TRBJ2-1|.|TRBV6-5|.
CASSYEGSSYNEQFF
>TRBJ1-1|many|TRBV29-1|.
CSATVPNTEAFF
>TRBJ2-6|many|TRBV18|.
CASSFSGANVLTF
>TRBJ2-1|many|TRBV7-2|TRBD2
CASSAHLTSGNNEQFF
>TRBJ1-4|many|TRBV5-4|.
CASSLSPGWDEKLFF
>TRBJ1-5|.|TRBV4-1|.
CASSQVVSGYRQPQHF